These 15 T cell receptor beta chains originate from one sample sequenced in a study of cytomegalovirus exposure and HLA in healthy donors (dated by TCRdb to between 2016 and 2019). Library method: the immunoSEQ multiplex PCR assay. The multiplex PCR relied on a mix of 60 forward primers for TCR Vbeta segments and 13 reverse primers for TCR Jbeta segments. TCRdb took this table from immuneACCESS and kept in-frame rearrangements with V and J called. Such tables lack part of the clones; where checked against another copy, unresolved V genes explain under half of the gap, and the rest is unexplained. The sample contains hundreds of thousands of clones, about 72% of them found a single time. Approximately 3.8% of the sample comes from the top ten. The sample comprised PBMCs. Source of these receptors: a male donor in good health and CMV-seronegative.

The V call is TRBV5-1, the J call TRBJ2-5, with 8 bases identical to TRBD2. The V segment lost 0 bases and the J segment 4 bases; nucleotides outside the gene matches: 14. Germline V gene data show CDR1 as SGHRS and CDR2 as YFSETQ. This CDR3 is 18 amino acids long. CDR3 region: CASSLGPGAGGLGETQYF. CDR3 nucleotide sequence: TGCGCCAGCAGCTTGGGCCCAGGTGCGGGAGGCCTGGGAGAGACCCAGTACTTC.

The DNA for the CDR3 is TGTGCCAGCAGCCATAGGACAGGGGAAAATTCACCCCTCCACTTT. Encoded protein: CASSHRTGENSPLHF. The chain employs TRBV14 and TRBJ1-6; 9 bases align to TRBD1. V trimming: 3 bases; J trimming: 7 bases; junction bases outside the gene matches: 4. CDR1 SGHDN and CDR2 FVKESK come from the germline V gene. This CDR3 comprises 15 residues.

The chain links TRBV30 to TRBJ1-5; perhaps TRBD1 as D (5 bases). This CDR3 has 14 residues. V gave up 3 bases and J gave up 7 bases, with 16 bases separating them. Germline-derived CDR1 and CDR2 are GTSNPN and SVGIG (reference sequence). The CDR3 nucleotides are TGTGCCTGGAGCCGGGGGGGTCAGGGCCAGCCCCAGCATTTT. This encodes CAWSRGGQGQPQHF.

The CDR3 nucleotides are TGTGCCTGGAGTTTTGGCAGGGGCCCCTACGAGCAGTACTTC. Residues: CAWSFGRGPYEQYF. V is TRBV30 and J is TRBJ2-7; tentative D call: TRBD1 (6 bases). This CDR3 is built from 14 residues. Germline CDR1 and CDR2: GTSNPN and SVGIG (reference sequence). Trimming took off 2 bases at V and 2 bases at J, with 13 bases between the two ends.

The chain joins TRBV5-1 to TRBJ2-5; possibly TRBD1 for D (5 bases). The ends were cut back, 6 bases at V and 1 base at J, with 13 bases in the middle. Germline V CDR1 and CDR2: SGHRS, YFSETQ. This CDR3 contains 14 residues. The CDR3 sequence: CASTRVDGQETQYF. DNA of the CDR3: TGCGCCAGCACCAGGGTCGATGGCCAAGAGACCCAGTACTTC.

This clone appeared a few times. The V and J genes are TRBV4-1 and TRBJ1-1, with 9 nucleotides matching TRBD1. The germline CDR1 and CDR2 sequences are MGHRA and YSYEKL. V trimming: 4 bases; J trimming: 2 bases; junction bases outside the gene matches: 8. This CDR3 comprises 16 residues. The CDR3: CASSLTGTGLNTEAFF. The CDR3 nucleotides are TGCGCCAGCAGCCTTACCGGGACAGGGCTTAACACTGAAGCTTTCTTT.

This clone was seen more than once but under ten times. J is TRBJ2-1 and V is TRBV7-3; D gene uncertain. The germline gives CDR1 SGHTA, CDR2 FQGTGA. The CDR3 contains 15 residues. The V and J ends lost 0 bases and 0 bases respectively, with 6 bases between them. CDR3: CASSLTTSSYNEQFF. The CDR3 bases are TGTGCCAGCAGCTTAACAACGAGCTCCTACAATGAGCAGTTCTTC.

As concerns this clone: This specimen includes other DNA sequences encoding the same CDR3. This chain joins TRBV18 and TRBJ2-5, with TRBD2 matching over 7 bases. The J call may be mistaken, given a closer DNA end match to TRBJ2-7. In germline, CDR1 is KGHSH, CDR2 LQKENI. This CDR3 spans 14 amino acids. CDR3 protein: CASSPTGGSYEQYF. The CDR3 region has the DNA TGTGCCAGCTCACCGACGGGAGGAAGCTACGAGCAGTACTTC.

The chain joins TRBV2 to TRBJ1-4; 8 nucleotides agree with TRBD1. The length of the CDR3 is 14 residues. Germline loops: CDR1 SNHLY, CDR2 FYNNEI. Germline trimming cut 6 bases from V and 8 bases from J; bases unmatched to any gene: 8. The chain's CDR3 is CASSATGAEEKLFF. For the CDR3, the DNA is TGTGCCAGCAGCGCGACAGGGGCTGAGGAAAAACTGTTTTTT.

The rearrangement joins TRBV28 to TRBJ2-7; TRBD2 matches at 7 bases. Germline lookup yields CDR1 MDHEN and CDR2 SYDVKM. The CDR3 is made up of 14 amino acids. The ends lost 1 base at V and 6 bases at J; junction bases unmatched: 6. The CDR3 DNA is TGTGCCAGCAGTTTATTAGGACCGGGAGGCGAGCAGTACTTC. Its translation: CASSLLGPGGEQYF.

CDR3 DNA sequence: TGTGCCAGCAGCTCCGGGGGGGATTACACCGGGGAGCTGTTTTTT. This codes for CASSSGGDYTGELFF. The chain uses TRBV4-2 and TRBJ2-2, with 8 bases that match TRBD2. With V trimmed by 5 bases and J by 3 bases, 5 bases remained unmatched. This CDR3 is 15 amino acids long. CDR1 is LGHNA, CDR2 YNFKEQ, per germline.

This chain uses TRBV7-9 with TRBJ2-7, with D perhaps TRBD2 (5 bases). V gave up 1 base and J gave up 7 bases, with 8 bases separating them. CDR3 length equals 12 residues. Germline V gene data show CDR1 as SEHNR and CDR2 as FQNEAQ (reference sequence). This CDR3 is CASSLDGGEQYF. DNA for the CDR3: TGTGCCAGCAGCTTAGACGGCGGGGAGCAGTACTTC. Full variable domain (rest looked up from reference TRBV7-9 and TRBJ2-7): DTGVSQNPRHKITKRGQNVTFRCDPISEHNRLYWYRQTLGQGPEFLTYFQNEAQLEKSRLLSDRFSAERPKGSFSTLEIQRTEQGDSAMYLCASSLDGGEQYFGPGTRLTVT.

The gene calls are TRBV4-1 and TRBJ1-4; the D is unclear. The V end lost 3 bases, the J end lost 2 bases, and 4 bases lay between the germline ends. This CDR3 comprises 13 residues. Germline V gene data show CDR1 as MGHRA and CDR2 as YSYEKL. CDR3 nucleotide sequence: TGCGCCAGCAGCCACCCGACTAATGAAAAACTGTTTTTT. Its protein is CASSHPTNEKLFF.

This clone has just one count. The chain joins TRBV9 to TRBJ1-2; 9 bases are a match to TRBD1. Losses at the gene ends were 3 bases for V and 4 bases for J; bases not matched to a gene: 4. From germline, CDR1 is SGDLS and CDR2 YYNGEE. The CDR3 is 14 amino acids. This CDR3 is CASSAMGQGYGYTF. In DNA, the CDR3 is TGTGCCAGCAGCGCCATGGGACAGGGCTATGGCTACACCTTC.

The rearrangement links TRBV5-1 to TRBJ2-7; 11 positions match TRBD2. Germline-derived CDR1 and CDR2 are SGHRS and YFSETQ. This CDR3 is built from 15 residues. V shed 1 base and J 2 bases; nucleotides not matched to a gene: 2. The CDR3 DNA follows: TGCGCCAGCAGCTTGACTAGCGGGAGTCCCTACGAGCAGTACTTC. This gives the protein CASSLTSGSPYEQYF.